These 20 T cell receptor beta chains came from one sample sequenced in a study of graft-versus-host responses after intestinal transplantation. Repertoires were generated with immunoSEQ multiplex PCR, while TCRdb's copy carries only in-frame clones and drops some. The table shows around 96,000 clones, with 75% to 95% occurring only once. The sample consisted of PBMCs, taken approximately 420 days after intestinal transplant. The receptors were sampled from a human patient who received an intestinal transplant, so some T cells may come from the graft donor.

The CDR3: CARSRDDQDAEAFF. CDR3 in DNA: TGTGCCAGAAGCCGCGACGATCAGGACGCAGAAGCTTTCTTT. The chain uses TRBV5-3 and TRBJ1-1; D is unclear. TRBV5-3 is an ORF, with its function uncertain. CDR3 size: 14 residues. V was cut by 4 bases and J by 8 bases, with 18 bases left in between.

This chain links TRBV11-3 with TRBJ1-1, with TRBD1 as a possible D gene (5 bases). V shed 3 bases and J shed 6 bases, with 11 bases lying between them. The germline V gene encodes CDR1 SGHNT and CDR2 YENEEA. The CDR3 totals 13 residues. The CDR3 DNA sequence: TGTGCCAGCAGCTTGATTACGGGGGCTGAAGCTTTCTTT. Translated: CASSLITGAEAFF.

V gene TRBV5-1 combines with J gene TRBJ1-1; D possibly corresponds to TRBD1 (5 bases). The V gene lost 0 bases and the J gene lost 2 bases, with 11 bases spanning the gap. CDR1 is SGHRS, CDR2 YFSETQ, per germline. This CDR3 is built from 15 residues. As DNA, the CDR3 is TGCGCCAGCAGCTTGGGCCCAGGGCAAAACACTGAAGCTTTCTTT. Translated: CASSLGPGQNTEAFF.

The chain links TRBV6-1 to TRBJ1-1; tentatively, D is TRBD1 (5 bases). V lost 11 bases and J lost 1, with 17 bases in between. Germline CDR1 reads MNHNS; CDR2 reads SASEGT. The CDR3 consists of 14 residues. CDR3 protein: CAGRDLRGNTEAFF. The CDR3 DNA reads TGTGCCGGTAGGGACCTCCGGGGGAACACTGAAGCTTTCTTT.

This rearrangement joins TRBV18 to TRBJ2-7; 8 nucleotides match TRBD1. The ends lost 4 bases at V and 6 bases at J; junction bases unmatched: 5. Germline lookup yields CDR1 KGHSH and CDR2 LQKENI. This CDR3 is built from 13 residues. This CDR3 is CASSLPGGGEQYF. For the CDR3, the DNA is TGTGCCAGCTCACTCCCAGGGGGCGGCGAGCAGTACTTC. Full variable domain (remainder filled in from reference TRBV18 and TRBJ2-7): NAGVMQNPRHLVRRRGQEARLRCSPMKGHSHVYWYRQLPEEGLKFMVYLQKENIIDESGMPKERFSAEFPKEGPSILRIQQVVRGDSAAYFCASSLPGGGEQYFGPGTRLTVT.

The chain joins TRBV10-2 to TRBJ2-3, with D possibly matching TRBD2 (6 bases). The V end was cut by 6 bases, the J end by 3 bases, with 10 bases between. The CDR3 spans 13 residues. In germline, CDR1 is WSHSY, CDR2 SAAADI. Here the CDR3 reads CASRGGRTDTQYF. The CDR3 nucleotides read TGCGCCAGCAGGGGGGGTCGGACAGATACGCAGTATTTT.

In this sample, this clone turned up a few times. This sequence joins TRBV5-5 and TRBJ1-6, with D possibly matching TRBD1 (6 bases). V was trimmed by 0 bases and J by 5 bases, leaving 12 bases between them. Per germline, CDR1 SGHKS and CDR2 YYEKEE (reference sequence). The CDR3 covers 16 residues. CDR3 bases: TGTGCCAGCAGCTTGGGGCTGGGACAACATAATTCACCCCTCCACTTT. Encoded protein: CASSLGLGQHNSPLHF.

The chain employs TRBV6-6 and TRBJ2-7; D is uncertain. Germline CDR1 is MNHNY and CDR2 is SVGAGI (reference sequence). Between the trimmed V and J ends, which lost 6 bases and 2 bases, there was a span of 5 bases. There are 11 residues in the CDR3. CDR3 nucleotide sequence: TGTGCCAGCAGCTCTCCCTACGAGCAGTACTTC. Protein product: CASSSPYEQYF.

The chain couples TRBV19 to TRBJ1-2; 8 bases align to TRBD1. The germline CDR1 and CDR2 sequences are LNHDA and SQIVND (reference sequence). Trimming cost V 3 bases and J 0 bases; bases outside gene matches: 9. The length of the CDR3 is 17 residues. CDR3 residues: CASSMAPQTGANYGYTF. The CDR3 coding sequence is TGTGCCAGTAGTATGGCCCCCCAGACAGGGGCTAACTATGGCTACACCTTC.

V gene TRBV10-3 combines with J gene TRBJ1-1, with no clear D. V was pared by 3 bases and J by 5 bases, with 19 bases between. Germline V gene sequence: CDR1 ENHRY, CDR2 SYGVKD. The CDR3 totals 16 residues. CDR3 protein: CAISDGVSGVGTEAFF. CDR3 in DNA: TGTGCCATCAGTGACGGGGTCAGCGGGGTCGGGACTGAAGCTTTCTTT.

This chain connects TRBV19 to TRBJ2-3; D gene uncertain. The CDR3 totals 13 residues. The V gene's germline CDR1 is LNHDA and CDR2 SQIVND (reference sequence). Trimming removed 5 bases from V and 6 bases from J, with 12 bases in between. For the CDR3, the DNA is TGTGCCAGTAGTGAGATTGTGGGGGATACGCAGTATTTT. Amino acid sequence: CASSEIVGDTQYF.

The chain is built from TRBV10-3 and TRBJ2-2, with 11 bases identical to TRBD1. Germline CDR1 reads ENHRY; CDR2 reads SYGVKD. CDR3 size: 16 residues. Losses at the gene ends were 8 bases for V and 1 base for J; bases not matched to a gene: 6. CDR3 protein: CAIGRTGGENTGELFF. CDR3 coding DNA: TGTGCCATCGGTCGGACAGGGGGCGAGAACACCGGGGAGCTGTTTTTT.

The V and J genes are TRBV7-3 and TRBJ2-5; TRBD2 matches 8 bases. CDR1 SGHTA and CDR2 FQGTGA come from the germline V gene. The V gene end was trimmed by 2 bases and the J gene end by 4 bases; junction bases not matched to a gene: 3. The CDR3 is 14 residues long. CDR3 sequence reads: CASSLSGGPETQYF. DNA for the CDR3: TGTGCCAGCAGCTTATCGGGGGGGCCAGAGACCCAGTACTTC. The variable domain in full, completed from reference TRBV7-3 and TRBJ2-5, reads GAGVSQTPSNKVTEKGKYVELRCDPISGHTALYWYRQSLGQGPEFLIYFQGTGAADDSGLPNDRFFAVRPEGSVSTLKIQRTERGDSAVYLCASSLSGGPETQYFGPGTRLLVL.

This sequence joins TRBV5-4 and TRBJ2-7, with 13 bases lining up with TRBD2. Trimming removed 4 bases from V and 4 bases from J; junction bases left unmatched: 8. There are 16 residues in the CDR3. The V gene's germline CDR1 is SGHNT and CDR2 YYREEE (reference sequence). In nucleotides, the CDR3 is TGTGCCAGCAGCCAACTCAGGACTAGCGGGGGTTACGAGCAGTACTTC. This sequence encodes CASSQLRTSGGYEQYF.

The rearrangement uses TRBV5-1 and TRBJ2-5, with TRBD1 matching 9 bases. Germline CDR1 and CDR2: SGHRS and YFSETQ. V shed 0 bases, J shed 5 bases, and the junction held 2 bases outside the gene matches. The CDR3 consists of 14 residues. The CDR3 reads CASSLGTGVETQYF. CDR3 DNA: TGCGCCAGCAGCTTGGGGACAGGGGTCGAGACCCAGTACTTC. The variable domain in full, completed from reference TRBV5-1 and TRBJ2-5, reads KAGVTQTPRYLIKTRGQQVTLSCSPISGHRSVSWYQQTPGQGLQFLFEYFSETQRNKGNFPGRFSGRQFSNSRSEMNVSTLELGDSALYLCASSLGTGVETQYFGPGTRLLVL.

V usage is TRBV6-6 and J usage is TRBJ1-6; D is uncertain. Germline values: CDR1 MNHNY, CDR2 SVGAGI (reference sequence). Deletions cut 2 bases from V and 10 bases from J, with 12 bases between. The CDR3 consists of 14 residues. In DNA, the CDR3 is TGTGCCAGCAGTTACAGGGATACTGGATCACCCCTCCACTTT. This translates into CASSYRDTGSPLHF.

This clone was detected once. Written as DNA, the CDR3 is TGTGCCAGCAGTGAGTTCATGAACACTGAAGCTTTCTTT. This encodes CASSEFMNTEAFF. The rearrangement uses TRBV6-4 and TRBJ1-1; D is uncertain. The germline gives CDR1 MRHNA, CDR2 SNTAGT. The V end was cut by 3 bases, the J end by 0 bases, with 5 bases between. The CDR3 has 13 amino acids.

The chain joins TRBV5-6 to TRBJ1-5, with D possibly being TRBD1 (5 bases). Germline V lookup: CDR1 SGHDT, CDR2 YYEEEE. The germline V and J ends were trimmed by 1 base and 6 bases, with 14 bases remaining between them. The CDR3 runs 15 residues. In DNA form, the CDR3 reads TGTGCCAGCAGCTTGTGGGGCCACGAGAGTCAGCCCCAGCATTTT. It yields the protein CASSLWGHESQPQHF.

The chain couples TRBV25-1 to TRBJ2-3, with 9 bases that match TRBD1. The CDR3 totals 16 residues. CDR1 and CDR2 (germline): MGHDK, SYGVNS. V gave up 5 bases and J gave up 6 bases; unmatched junction bases: 12. CDR3 sequence (DNA): TGTGCCAGCAGTCCAGACAGGGGGATGCTTTGGGATACGCAGTATTTT. This codes for CASSPDRGMLWDTQYF.

This rearrangement joins TRBV5-6 to TRBJ2-3; D ambiguous. Between the trimmed V and J ends, which lost 2 bases and 6 bases, there was a span of 10 bases. The CDR3 extends over 13 amino acids. Germline V lookup: CDR1 SGHDT, CDR2 YYEEEE. DNA for the CDR3: TGTGCCAGCAGCTTTGGGCGTTCGGATACGCAGTATTTT. It encodes CASSFGRSDTQYF.